This T cell receptor (beta chain) was documented in a study of shared clonotypes between healthy human individuals. Clones were read by immunoSEQ multiplex PCR, and TCRdb kept only the in-frame ones, dropping some. Of 1.6 million or so clones in the sample, around 98.5% were seen once. General study findings and limits: Clonotypes that were shared across a few donors made up 4% to 6% of naive CD4 clonotypes.

Comment on this clone: Antigen unknown.

Donors included only healthy HIV-negative adults lacking recent acute infections or vaccinations. CD4+ cells underwent separation, giving CD45RA+ naive and CD45RA-negative memory subsets. The clonotype originates from a man aged 25 to 40 in good health. Material for sequencing was naive CD4+ T cells sorted from blood. Indicated subset: CD45RA+ positively selected.

The CDR3 nucleotides read TGTGCCAGCAGCTTCGGTGTGGGTGGGAGGGCCTCCGAGCAGTACTTC. Encoded protein: CASSFGVGGRASEQYF. This chain links TRBV5-6 with TRBJ2-7; 7 positions match TRBD2. Germline CDR1 and CDR2: SGHDT and YYEEEE. This CDR3 has 16 amino acids. V shed 2 bases and J 6 bases; nucleotides not matched to a gene: 14.